The 9 T cell receptor beta chains reported below all come from one sample, sequenced in a study of blood T cell repertoires in COVID-19. Here immunoSEQ multiplex PCR was the method, and the copy in TCRdb shows in-frame clones only, minus some. Of 250,000 to 300,000 clones listed, 75% to 90% are singletons. Sequencing input: peripheral blood. Source of these receptors: a woman aged 45-60 years who had recovered from COVID-19.

The chain combines TRBV2 with TRBJ2-3; D is possibly TRBD2 (5 bases). The germline V gene encodes CDR1 SNHLY and CDR2 FYNNEI. Trimming pared 3 bases from V and 4 bases from J, leaving 11 bases between. CDR3 length: 14 residues. In DNA, the CDR3 is TGTGCCAGCAGTGATCCCCGGGATTCAGATACGCAGTATTTT. Amino acid sequence: CASSDPRDSDTQYF.

The V gene is TRBV7-2, the J gene TRBJ2-5; D remains ambiguous. CDR1 is SGHTA and CDR2 is FQGNSA in the germline V gene. CDR3 length equals 14 residues. The ends were cut back, 2 bases at V and 2 bases at J, with 9 bases in the middle. CDR3 DNA sequence: TGTGCCAGCAGCTTATTATCGGTACAAGAGACCCAGTACTTC. Translated: CASSLLSVQETQYF.

This chain uses TRBV15 with TRBJ1-2, with 8 bases lining up with TRBD1. The germline V gene has CDR1 LNHNV and CDR2 YYDKDF (reference sequence). The junction had 7 bases not matched to a gene; V was cut back by 3 bases and J by 4 bases. There are 15 residues in the CDR3. The CDR3: CATSSQGAGFYGYTF. CDR3 bases: TGTGCCACCAGCAGCCAGGGGGCCGGATTCTATGGCTACACCTTC.

The chain employs TRBV5-5 and TRBJ1-3; no definite D call. CDR3 length: 16 amino acids. V was shortened by 2 bases and J by 2 bases, with 14 bases between the two germline ends. CDR1 is SGHKS, CDR2 YYEKEE, per germline (reference sequence). CDR3 residues: CASSLFDTSTGNTIYF. The CDR3 DNA reads as TGTGCCAGCAGCTTATTTGACACCTCTACTGGAAACACCATATATTTT.

This rearrangement joins TRBV20-1 to TRBJ1-2; the D is unclear. In germline, CDR1 is DFQATT, CDR2 SNEGSKA (reference sequence). This CDR3 spans 13 amino acids. V lost 3 bases to trimming and J lost 0 bases, with 8 bases between them. CDR3: CSASGLANYGYTF. The CDR3 DNA reads as TGCAGTGCTAGTGGGTTAGCTAACTATGGCTACACCTTC.

This sequence joins TRBV15 and TRBJ1-3; D ambiguous. V was cut by 1 base and J by 0 bases, with 10 bases left in between. Germline CDR1 reads LNHNV; CDR2 reads YYDKDF (reference sequence). CDR3 size: 16 residues. The CDR3 DNA reads TGTGCCACCAGCAGAGCCCGCGGCATCTCTGGAAACACCATATATTTT. Protein: CATSRARGISGNTIYF. Based on the CDR3 plus reference TRBV15 and TRBJ1-3, the full variable domain is DAMVIQNPRYQVTQFGKPVTLSCSQTLNHNVMYWYQQKSSQAPKLLFHYYDKDFNNEADTPDNFQSRRPNTSFCFLDIRSPGLGDTAMYLCATSRARGISGNTIYFGEGSWLTVV.

V gene TRBV5-4 combines with J gene TRBJ2-3; perhaps TRBD2 as D (5 bases). V was clipped by 3 bases and J by 2 bases, with 16 bases between them. Germline V CDR1 and CDR2: SGHNT, YYREEE (reference sequence). This CDR3 contains 16 residues. This CDR3 reads CASSSDPRGFTDTQYF. The CDR3 region has the DNA TGTGCCAGCAGCTCGGACCCTCGGGGTTTCACAGATACGCAGTATTTT.

The V and J genes are TRBV10-3 and TRBJ1-1; 8 nucleotides line up with TRBD1. V lost 2 bases to trimming and J lost 0 bases; unmatched junction nucleotides: 2. This CDR3 region has 15 residues. CDR1 and CDR2 (germline): ENHRY, SYGVKD. CDR3 DNA sequence: TGTGCCATCAGTGAGGGGGGACAGGTGAACACTGAAGCTTTCTTT. Encoded protein: CAISEGGQVNTEAFF.

The rearrangement links TRBV7-5 to TRBJ1-1; the table's D call, TRBD1, was not checked against the DNA. TRBV7-5 is recorded as a pseudogene. The CDR3 is made up of 17 amino acids. In DNA, the CDR3 is TGTGCCAGAAGATTCGCGGAAACAGGGTTTTCATACACTGAAGCTTTCTTT. It translates to CARRFAETGFSYTEAFF.